These 14 T cell receptor beta chains share one sample of origin, sequenced in a study of monozygotic twins with inflammatory bowel disease. From its re-call of the 5' RACE reads, TCRdb lists each CDR3 protein once, without DNA. The specimen's table records 400,000 or so distinct CDR3 sequences. Material for sequencing was blood. These receptors came from a human donor with ulcerative colitis or Crohn's disease, or a healthy co-twin of an affected twin (not recorded which).

The chain employs TRBV28 and TRBJ1-1. CDR3 size: 14 residues. From germline, CDR1 is MDHEN and CDR2 SYDVKM. CDR3 amino acids: CASSLISWNTEAFF.

The chain joins TRBV4-1 to TRBJ1-5. Looked up from germline, CDR1 is MGHRA and CDR2 is YSYEKL. This CDR3 comprises 14 residues. CDR3 protein: CASSQGAGDQPQHF.

This rearrangement joins TRBV6-1 to TRBJ2-1; the D gene TCRdb calls, TRBD2, cannot be checked with no DNA. CDR3 length: 16 residues. Per germline, CDR1 MNHNS and CDR2 SASEGT. CDR3 amino acids: CASTLMRLATYNEQFF.

The CDR3 loop is CASSSRTGGISDNEQFF. V and J are TRBV5-1 and TRBJ2-1; the TRBD1 assignment by TCRdb is unverifiable without DNA. CDR3 length: 17 residues. The germline gives CDR1 SGHRS, CDR2 YFSETQ.

The CDR3 sequence: CASSGQGAQQPQHF. V usage is TRBV18 and J usage is TRBJ1-5; TCRdb's assignment of TRBD1 cannot be checked, as there is no DNA. This CDR3 is built from 14 residues. Germline V gene data show CDR1 as KGHSH and CDR2 as LQKENI.

The rearrangement uses TRBV7-9 and TRBJ1-1. The CDR3 has 13 residues. Per the germline V gene, CDR1 is SEHNR and CDR2 is FQNEAQ (reference sequence). The CDR3 loop is CASSSRTNTEAFF.

The chain couples TRBV7-9 to TRBJ2-1. Germline CDR1 reads SEHNR; CDR2 reads FQNEAQ (reference sequence). This CDR3 spans 12 amino acids. CDR3 sequence reads: CASSLALQEQFF.

The CDR3 reads CASSLLPGQGSNEQFF. The J gene is TRBJ2-1, the V gene TRBV5-1; checking the TCRdb D call of TRBD1 is not possible without DNA. From germline, CDR1 is SGHRS and CDR2 YFSETQ. The CDR3 is 16 residues long.

The CDR3 is CASSIAGTGNEKLFF. The rearrangement links TRBV7-9 to TRBJ1-4. CDR1 is SEHNR, CDR2 FQNEAQ, per germline (reference sequence). This CDR3 spans 15 amino acids.

The chain uses TRBV5-1 and TRBJ1-1. CDR1 SGHRS and CDR2 YFSETQ come from the germline V gene. CDR3 length: 14 residues. CDR3 sequence reads: CASSLPAGNTEAFF.

V is TRBV19 and J is TRBJ2-2. The CDR3 has 12 amino acids. Germline CDR1 and CDR2: LNHDA and SQIVND (reference sequence). CDR3 region: CASSIDTGELFF.

The rearrangement joins TRBV7-3 to TRBJ2-7; absent DNA, TCRdb's TRBD1 call cannot be checked. The CDR3 runs to 15 residues. Per the germline V gene, CDR1 is SGHTA and CDR2 is FQGTGA. The CDR3 region is CASSLLGQATYEQYF.

V is TRBV3-1 and J is TRBJ2-5; absent DNA, TCRdb's TRBD1 call cannot be checked. The germline CDR1 and CDR2 sequences are LGHDT and YNNKEL (reference sequence). The CDR3 runs to 16 residues. The CDR3 is CASSQPGTGREETQYF.

The chain recombines TRBV20-1 with TRBJ2-5; TCRdb gives TRBD1 as the D gene, but with no DNA this cannot be confirmed. The CDR3 is made up of 15 amino acids. Germline V gene lookup returns CDR1 DFQATT and CDR2 SNEGSKA (reference sequence). The CDR3 loop reads CSAPNDRLGEETQYF.